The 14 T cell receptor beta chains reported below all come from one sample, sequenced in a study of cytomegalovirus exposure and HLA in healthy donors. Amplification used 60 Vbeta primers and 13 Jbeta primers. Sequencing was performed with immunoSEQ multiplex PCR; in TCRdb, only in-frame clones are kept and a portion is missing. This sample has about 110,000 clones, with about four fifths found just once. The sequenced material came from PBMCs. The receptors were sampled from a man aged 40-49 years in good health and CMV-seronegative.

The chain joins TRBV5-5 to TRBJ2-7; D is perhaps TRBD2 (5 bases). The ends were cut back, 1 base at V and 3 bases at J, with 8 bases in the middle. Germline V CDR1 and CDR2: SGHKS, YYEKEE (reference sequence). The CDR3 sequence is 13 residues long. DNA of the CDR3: TGTGCCAGCAGCTTGAACGGGGACTACGAGCAGTACTTC. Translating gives CASSLNGDYEQYF.

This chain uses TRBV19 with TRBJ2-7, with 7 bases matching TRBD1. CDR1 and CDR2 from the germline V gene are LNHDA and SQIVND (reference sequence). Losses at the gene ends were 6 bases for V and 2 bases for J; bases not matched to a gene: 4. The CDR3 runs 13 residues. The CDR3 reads CASSPGTAYEQYF. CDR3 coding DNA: TGTGCCAGTAGCCCCGGGACAGCCTACGAGCAGTACTTC.

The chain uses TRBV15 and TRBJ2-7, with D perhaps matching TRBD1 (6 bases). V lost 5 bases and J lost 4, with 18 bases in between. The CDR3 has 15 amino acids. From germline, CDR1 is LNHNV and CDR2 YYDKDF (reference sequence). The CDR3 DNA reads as TGTGCCACCAGCGGCACATGGGGCAGGGGATACGAGCAGTACTTC. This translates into CATSGTWGRGYEQYF.

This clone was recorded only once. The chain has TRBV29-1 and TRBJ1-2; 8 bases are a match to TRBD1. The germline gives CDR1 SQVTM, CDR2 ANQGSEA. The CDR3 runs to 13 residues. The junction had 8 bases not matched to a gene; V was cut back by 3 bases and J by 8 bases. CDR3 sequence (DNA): TGCAGCGTTGAGCTTGGACAGGGCTGGGGCTACACCTTC. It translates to CSVELGQGWGYTF. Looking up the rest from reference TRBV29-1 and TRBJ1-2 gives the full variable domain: SAVISQKPSRDICQRGTSLTIQCQVDSQVTMMFWYRQQPGQSLTLIATANQGSEATYESGFVIDKFPISRPNLTFSTLTVSNMSPEDSSIYLCSVELGQGWGYTFGSGTRLTVV.

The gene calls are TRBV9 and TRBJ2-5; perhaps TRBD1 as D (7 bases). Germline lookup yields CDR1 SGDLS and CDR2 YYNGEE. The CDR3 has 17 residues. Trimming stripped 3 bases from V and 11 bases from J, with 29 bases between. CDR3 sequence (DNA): TGTGCCAGCAGCGGGAGGGACAGACCCCCCCCTTTTGGGGAGCAGTACTTC. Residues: CASSGRDRPPPFGEQYF.

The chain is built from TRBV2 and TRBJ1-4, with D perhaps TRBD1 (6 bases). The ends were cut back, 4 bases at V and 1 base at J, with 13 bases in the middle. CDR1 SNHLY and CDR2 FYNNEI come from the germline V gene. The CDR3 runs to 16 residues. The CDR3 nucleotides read TGTGCCAGCAGTGTACGGGGGGCTGGAACTAATGAAAAACTGTTTTTT. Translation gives CASSVRGAGTNEKLFF.

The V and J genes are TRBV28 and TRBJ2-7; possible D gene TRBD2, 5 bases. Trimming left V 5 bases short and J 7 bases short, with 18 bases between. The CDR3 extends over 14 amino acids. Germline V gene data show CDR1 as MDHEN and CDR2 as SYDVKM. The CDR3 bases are TGTGCCAGCAGTGGCACCCCGGGGTCGGGGGAGCAGTACTTC. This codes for CASSGTPGSGEQYF.

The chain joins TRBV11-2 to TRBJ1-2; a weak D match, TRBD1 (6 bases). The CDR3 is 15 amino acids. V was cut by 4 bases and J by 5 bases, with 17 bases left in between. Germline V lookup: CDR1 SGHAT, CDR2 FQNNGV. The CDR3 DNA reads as TGTGCCAGCAGCTCGACAGGTGGGGTGTCATATGGCTACACCTTC. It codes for CASSSTGGVSYGYTF. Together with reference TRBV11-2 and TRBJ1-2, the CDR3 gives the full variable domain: EAGVAQSPRYKIIEKRQSVAFWCNPISGHATLYWYQQILGQGPKLLIQFQNNGVVDDSQLPKDRFSAERLKGVDSTLKIQPAKLEDSAVYLCASSSTGGVSYGYTFGSGTRLTVV.

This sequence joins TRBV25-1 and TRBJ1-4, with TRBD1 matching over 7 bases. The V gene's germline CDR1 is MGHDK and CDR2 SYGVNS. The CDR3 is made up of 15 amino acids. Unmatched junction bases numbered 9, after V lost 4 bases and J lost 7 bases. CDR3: CASSALQGLGEKLFF. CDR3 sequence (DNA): TGTGCCAGCAGTGCACTACAGGGGCTGGGTGAAAAACTGTTTTTT.

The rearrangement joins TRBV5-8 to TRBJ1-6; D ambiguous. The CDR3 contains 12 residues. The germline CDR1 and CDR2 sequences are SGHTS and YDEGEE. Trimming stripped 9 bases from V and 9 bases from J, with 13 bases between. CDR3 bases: TGTGCCACCGGAACGCGGGCTTCACCCCTCCACTTT. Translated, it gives CATGTRASPLHF.

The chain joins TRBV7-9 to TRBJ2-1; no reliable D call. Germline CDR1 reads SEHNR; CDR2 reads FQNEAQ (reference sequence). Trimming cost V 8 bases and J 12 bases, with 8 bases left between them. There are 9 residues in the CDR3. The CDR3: CASGWAQFF. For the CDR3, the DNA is TGTGCCAGCGGTTGGGCGCAGTTCTTC.

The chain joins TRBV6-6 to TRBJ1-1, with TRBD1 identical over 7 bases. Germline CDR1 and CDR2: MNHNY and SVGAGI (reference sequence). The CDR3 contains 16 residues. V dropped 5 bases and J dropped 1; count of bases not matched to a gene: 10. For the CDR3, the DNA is TGTGCCAGCAGTACCCGGGAGGGGGCGCGGAACACTGAAGCTTTCTTT. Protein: CASSTREGARNTEAFF.

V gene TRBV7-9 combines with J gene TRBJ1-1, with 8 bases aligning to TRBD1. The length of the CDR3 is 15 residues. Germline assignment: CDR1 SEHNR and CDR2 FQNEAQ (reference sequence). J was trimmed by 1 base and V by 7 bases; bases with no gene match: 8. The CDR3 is CASTNNDRGNTEAFF. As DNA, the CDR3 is TGTGCCAGCACCAATAACGACAGGGGGAACACTGAAGCTTTCTTT.

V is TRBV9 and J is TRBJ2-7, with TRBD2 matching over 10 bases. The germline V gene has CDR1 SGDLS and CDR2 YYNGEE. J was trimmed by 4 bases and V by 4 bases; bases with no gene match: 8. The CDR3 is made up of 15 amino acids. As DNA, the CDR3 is TGTGCCAGCAGCCCCAGACTAGCGGGCCTATACGAGCAGTACTTC. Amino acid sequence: CASSPRLAGLYEQYF.